This TCR beta chain was sequenced during a study of T cells in tuberculosis. On the study more broadly: In South Africa, adults with active tuberculosis were compared with IGRA-negative and latently infected IGRA-positive adolescents.

This clone occurred a few times. Method: immunoSEQ multiplex PCR; TCRdb's copy keeps in-frame clones and lacks some. Of about 29,000 clones in the sample, nearly 90% were seen once. Trimming removed 3 bases from V and 4 bases from J; junction bases left unmatched: 11. The CDR3 is made up of 17 amino acids. Germline CDR1 and CDR2: MNHEY and SMNVEV (reference sequence). This clonotype was sampled from a donor aged 10-29 years with latent tuberculosis or without tuberculosis infection. What was sequenced was PBMCs. This chain links TRBV27 with TRBJ2-7; 11 bases are shared with TRBD2. CDR3 amino acids: CASSLSPVTSGVYEQYF. The CDR3 nucleotides read TGTGCCAGCAGTTTGTCCCCCGTGACTAGCGGGGTATACGAGCAGTACTTC.